The next 18 T cell receptor beta chains were all read from a single sample in a study of PD-1 blockade in classical Hodgkin lymphoma. The data were produced by immunoSEQ multiplex PCR, yet TCRdb's version contains in-frame clones alone and is incomplete. The sample records approximately 84,000 clones, roughly 89% being singletons. Brentuximab vedotin exposure varied among the patients, all of whom had relapsed after autologous stem cell transplantation. The sample here was peripheral blood mononuclear cells (PBMCs), taken at baseline. The receptors were sampled from a human donor with classical Hodgkin lymphoma.

The rearrangement joins TRBV7-2 to TRBJ2-7; TRBD2 matches 10 bases. CDR1 is SGHTA and CDR2 is FQGNSA in the germline V gene. With V trimmed by 5 bases and J by 7 bases, 11 bases remained unmatched. The CDR3 has 15 amino acids. CDR3 residues: CASSPTLAGSKEQYF. The DNA of the CDR3 is TGTGCCAGCAGCCCGACACTAGCGGGATCAAAGGAGCAGTACTTC.

V usage is TRBV5-1 and J usage is TRBJ2-1; a weak D match, TRBD1 (5 bases). V lost 4 bases and J lost 0, with 14 bases in between. Germline lookup yields CDR1 SGHRS and CDR2 YFSETQ. The CDR3 is 16 residues long. CDR3 nucleotides: TGCGCCAGCAGCGAATCTAGGACAAGCTCCTACAATGAGCAGTTCTTC. Translation gives CASSESRTSSYNEQFF.

The V call is TRBV11-2, the J call TRBJ2-7; D perhaps matches TRBD1 (7 bases). This CDR3 region has 11 residues. In germline, CDR1 is SGHAT, CDR2 FQNNGV. The V and J ends lost 5 bases and 6 bases respectively, with 8 bases between them. The CDR3 spells CASSQGGEQYF. DNA for the CDR3: TGTGCCAGCAGCCAGGGGGGCGAGCAGTACTTC.

The chain links TRBV27 to TRBJ2-5; no clear D. Germline loops: CDR1 MNHEY, CDR2 SMNVEV (reference sequence). The CDR3 is 13 residues long. Between the trimmed V and J ends, which lost 0 bases and 1 base, there was a span of 3 bases. CDR3 protein: CASSLSSQETQYF. For the CDR3, the DNA is TGTGCCAGCAGTTTATCGAGCCAAGAGACCCAGTACTTC.

This rearrangement joins TRBV7-6 to TRBJ1-1; D possibly corresponds to TRBD1 (5 bases). V was clipped by 5 bases and J by 10 bases, with 14 bases between them. The germline gives CDR1 SGHVS, CDR2 FNYEAQ. The CDR3 runs 12 residues. The CDR3 sequence: CASSPTQGGAFF. In DNA, the CDR3 is TGTGCCAGCAGCCCAACTCAGGGAGGAGCTTTCTTT. Combining the CDR3 with reference TRBV7-6 and TRBJ1-1 gives the whole variable domain GAGVSQSPRYKVTKRGQDVALRCDPISGHVSLYWYRQALGQGPEFLTYFNYEAQQDKSGLPNDRFSAERPEGSISTLTIQRTEQRDSAMYRCASSPTQGGAFFGQGTRLTVV.

The rearrangement uses TRBV6-1 and TRBJ1-1, with D hard to call. Per the germline V gene, CDR1 is MNHNS and CDR2 is SASEGT. CDR3 length: 15 residues. The germline V and J ends were trimmed by 4 bases and 0 bases, with 12 bases remaining between them. This CDR3 reads CASSGSGNMNTEAFF. The CDR3 DNA reads TGTGCCAGCAGTGGTTCGGGGAACATGAACACTGAAGCTTTCTTT.

The rearrangement joins TRBV2 to TRBJ2-1; D unclear. Germline CDR1 SNHLY, CDR2 FYNNEI. Trimming cost V 2 bases and J 0 bases, with 14 bases left between them. The CDR3 has 17 amino acids. CDR3 residues: CASSELMGPSSYNEQFF. In nucleotides, the CDR3 is TGTGCCAGCAGTGAATTGATGGGCCCTAGCTCCTACAATGAGCAGTTCTTC.

The chain employs TRBV7-2 and TRBJ1-5; D gene unclear. The CDR3 is 15 amino acids. V lost 5 bases and J lost 2, with 13 bases in between. Germline CDR1 is SGHTA and CDR2 is FQGNSA. CDR3 sequence reads: CASSASRAGNQPQHF. CDR3 nucleotide sequence: TGTGCCAGCAGCGCGAGTCGTGCGGGCAATCAGCCCCAGCATTTT.

V and J are TRBV10-1 and TRBJ2-5; D possibly corresponds to TRBD2 (5 bases). Trimming took off 3 bases at V and 4 bases at J, with 9 bases between the two ends. CDR1 is WNHNN, CDR2 SYGVQD, per germline (reference sequence). The CDR3 totals 13 residues. CDR3 coding DNA: TGCGCCAGCAGTGATCCCGAGGGAGAGACCCAGTACTTC. This codes for CASSDPEGETQYF.

The rearrangement links TRBV7-9 to TRBJ2-6, with D uncertain. The germline V and J ends were trimmed by 6 bases and 1 base, with 7 bases remaining between them. CDR1 SEHNR and CDR2 FQNEAQ come from the germline V gene (reference sequence). The CDR3 runs 14 residues. CDR3 sequence reads: CASSVSSGANVLTF. The CDR3 DNA sequence: TGTGCCAGCAGTGTGAGTTCTGGGGCCAACGTCCTGACTTTC. Together with reference TRBV7-9 and TRBJ2-6, the CDR3 gives the full variable domain: DTGVSQNPRHKITKRGQNVTFRCDPISEHNRLYWYRQTLGQGPEFLTYFQNEAQLEKSRLLSDRFSAERPKGSFSTLEIQRTEQGDSAMYLCASSVSSGANVLTFGAGSRLTVL.

This rearrangement joins TRBV10-3 to TRBJ1-1; D uncertain. The ends were cut back, 0 bases at V and 3 bases at J, with 8 bases in the middle. This CDR3 region has 14 residues. Germline CDR1 reads ENHRY; CDR2 reads SYGVKD. CDR3 sequence reads: CAISESSGYTEAFF. For the CDR3, the DNA is TGTGCCATCAGTGAGTCGAGTGGTTACACTGAAGCTTTCTTT.

V gene TRBV6-4 combines with J gene TRBJ1-1; no definite D call. The CDR3 contains 13 residues. Germline V lookup: CDR1 MRHNA, CDR2 SNTAGT. Trimming cost V 8 bases and J 4 bases, with 14 bases left between them. The CDR3 loop reads CASRVEGSTEAFF. The CDR3 nucleotides read TGTGCCAGCCGTGTGGAAGGGAGCACTGAAGCTTTCTTT.

V is TRBV15 and J is TRBJ2-7; TRBD1 agrees at 8 bases. CDR1 and CDR2 from the germline V gene are LNHNV and YYDKDF (reference sequence). There are 14 residues in the CDR3. V lost 3 bases and J lost 7; bases outside the gene matches: 8. CDR3 amino acids: CATSRGQAPREQYF. CDR3 DNA: TGTGCCACCAGCAGGGGACAGGCCCCGAGGGAGCAGTACTTC. The whole variable domain, filled in from reference TRBV15 and TRBJ2-7, reads DAMVIQNPRYQVTQFGKPVTLSCSQTLNHNVMYWYQQKSSQAPKLLFHYYDKDFNNEADTPDNFQSRRPNTSFCFLDIRSPGLGDTAMYLCATSRGQAPREQYFGPGTRLTVT.

V gene TRBV6-5 combines with J gene TRBJ2-1; the D gene is possibly TRBD1 (6 bases). Between the trimmed V and J ends, which lost 2 bases and 4 bases, there was a span of 15 bases. This CDR3 has 16 residues. The germline V gene has CDR1 MNHEY and CDR2 SVGAGI. The CDR3 protein is CASSYRAGVVYNEQFF. DNA for the CDR3: TGTGCCAGCAGTTACAGGGCAGGGGTCGTGTACAATGAGCAGTTCTTC.

CDR3 coding DNA: TGCGCCAGCAGCCAAGATCCAGAGACCGGGGAGCTGTTTTTT. The encoded protein is CASSQDPETGELFF. The genes are TRBV4-1 and TRBJ2-2; no definite D call. CDR3 size: 14 residues. Germline CDR1 and CDR2: MGHRA and YSYEKL. Trimming shortened V by 0 bases and J by 5 bases, and 7 bases separated the two germline ends.

This clone was recorded once. This chain uses TRBV2 with TRBJ2-1, with 9 bases lining up with TRBD1. This CDR3 spans 15 amino acids. In germline, CDR1 is SNHLY, CDR2 FYNNEI. V lost 4 bases, J lost 4 bases, and 5 bases stayed unmatched. CDR3 in amino acids: CASSVDRGGYNEQFF. Here the CDR3 DNA reads TGTGCCAGCAGTGTCGACAGGGGGGGGTACAATGAGCAGTTCTTC.

This chain links TRBV5-8 with TRBJ1-1; D call uncertain. Germline CDR1 and CDR2: SGHTS and YDEGEE. The CDR3 contains 14 residues. V was clipped by 4 bases and J by 2 bases, with 12 bases between them. CDR3 protein: CASSTTLSNTEAFF. The CDR3 nucleotides read TGTGCCAGCAGCACCACACTCAGTAACACTGAAGCTTTCTTT.

The chain couples TRBV5-1 to TRBJ2-1; no clear D gene. V lost 5 bases and J 0 bases, leaving 12 bases between the germline ends. The CDR3 runs 15 residues. From germline, CDR1 is SGHRS and CDR2 YFSETQ. Here the CDR3 DNA reads TGCGCCAGCAGTTTTGACTCGAGCTCCTACAATGAGCAGTTCTTC. Its protein is CASSFDSSSYNEQFF. Together with reference TRBV5-1 and TRBJ2-1, the CDR3 gives the full variable domain: KAGVTQTPRYLIKTRGQQVTLSCSPISGHRSVSWYQQTPGQGLQFLFEYFSETQRNKGNFPGRFSGRQFSNSRSEMNVSTLELGDSALYLCASSFDSSSYNEQFFGPGTRLTVL.